This record covers a single T cell receptor (beta chain). Its matching antigen is unknown. The sample belongs to a study of Graves' ophthalmopathy and Graves' hyperthyroidism. General observations from the study: Built on 13 signatures, a model told ophthalmopathy apart from stable hyperthyroidism with around 90% sensitivity and 80% to 82% specificity. Detection in blood was also observed for most expanded thyroid clonotypes above 0.001 frequency.

Ophthalmopathy cases showed moderate-to-severe activity, scoring CAS ≥3 and NOSPECS ≥4, with duration under 3 months. The CDR3 is 16 residues long. Trimming cost V 6 bases and J 6 bases; bases outside gene matches: 10. Per germline, CDR1 SNHLY and CDR2 FYNNEI. Amplified TCR beta CDR3 regions were obtained using RNA transcripts as template. HTBI primers primed a first-round RT-PCR, and a second-round multiplex PCR followed. From the multiplex PCR reads, TCRdb called clonotypes with MiXCR, one entry per CDR3 protein. The sample comprises 600,000 to 950,000 distinct CDR3 sequences, 40% of which are singletons, and about 40% rests with the top ten.

This rearrangement joins TRBV2 to TRBJ1-6; 8 bases map to TRBD1. Sequenced material: peripheral blood. The source of this sequence is an adult man with Graves' ophthalmopathy. The CDR3 region is CASSFQGAGRNSPLHF. DNA for the CDR3: TGTGCCAGCAGCTTTCAGGGGGCCGGTCGTAATTCACCCCTCCACTTT.